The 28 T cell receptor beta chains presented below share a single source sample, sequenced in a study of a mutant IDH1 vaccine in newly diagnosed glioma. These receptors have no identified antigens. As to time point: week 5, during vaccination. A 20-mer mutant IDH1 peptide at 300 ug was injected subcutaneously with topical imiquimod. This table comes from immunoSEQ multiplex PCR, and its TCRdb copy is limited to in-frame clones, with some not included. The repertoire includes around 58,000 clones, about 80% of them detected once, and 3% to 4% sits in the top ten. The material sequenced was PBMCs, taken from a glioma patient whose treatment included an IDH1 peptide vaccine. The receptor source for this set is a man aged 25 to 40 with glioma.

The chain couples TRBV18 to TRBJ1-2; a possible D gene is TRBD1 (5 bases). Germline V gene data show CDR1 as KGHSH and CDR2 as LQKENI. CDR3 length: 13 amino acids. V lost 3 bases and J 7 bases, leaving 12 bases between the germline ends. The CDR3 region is CASSPRVASGYTF. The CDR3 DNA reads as TGTGCCAGCTCACCCAGGGTAGCGAGTGGCTACACCTTC.

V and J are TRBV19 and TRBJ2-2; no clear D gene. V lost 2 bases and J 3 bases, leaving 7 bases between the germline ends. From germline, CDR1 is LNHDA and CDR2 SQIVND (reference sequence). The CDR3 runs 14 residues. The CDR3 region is CASSIMSYTGELFF. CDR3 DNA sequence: TGTGCCAGTAGTATAATGTCCTACACCGGGGAGCTGTTTTTT.

The chain's CDR3 is CASSLEQGYNEQFF. The CDR3 DNA reads TGTGCCAGCAGCTTAGAACAGGGTTACAATGAGCAGTTCTTC. The gene calls are TRBV11-2 and TRBJ2-1; possible D gene TRBD1, 6 bases. The CDR3 covers 14 residues. In germline, CDR1 is SGHAT, CDR2 FQNNGV. Trimming removed 0 bases from V and 4 bases from J, with 7 bases in between.

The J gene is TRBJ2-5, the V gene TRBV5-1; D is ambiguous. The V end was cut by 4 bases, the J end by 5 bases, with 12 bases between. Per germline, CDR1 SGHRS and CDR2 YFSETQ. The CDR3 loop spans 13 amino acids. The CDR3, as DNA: TGCGCCAGCAGCCTGAACTTGTGGGAGACCCAGTACTTC. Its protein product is CASSLNLWETQYF.

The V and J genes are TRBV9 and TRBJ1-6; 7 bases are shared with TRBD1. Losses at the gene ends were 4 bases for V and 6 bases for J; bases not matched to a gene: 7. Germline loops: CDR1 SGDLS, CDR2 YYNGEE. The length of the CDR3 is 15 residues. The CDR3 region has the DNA TGTGCCAGCAGCCCGACAGGGCTCAGTAATTCACCCCTCCACTTT. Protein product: CASSPTGLSNSPLHF.

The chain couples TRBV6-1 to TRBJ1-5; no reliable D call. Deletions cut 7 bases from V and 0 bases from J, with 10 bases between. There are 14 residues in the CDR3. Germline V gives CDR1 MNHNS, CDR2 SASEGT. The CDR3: CASTPQISNQPQHF. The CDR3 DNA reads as TGTGCCAGCACCCCCCAAATTAGCAATCAGCCCCAGCATTTT.

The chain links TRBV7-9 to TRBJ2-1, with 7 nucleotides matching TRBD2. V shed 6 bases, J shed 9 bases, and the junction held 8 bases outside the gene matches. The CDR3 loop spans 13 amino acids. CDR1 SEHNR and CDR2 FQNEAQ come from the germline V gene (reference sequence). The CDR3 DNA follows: TGTGCCAGCAGTTTCCTGCGGGGGAGTGAGCAGTTCTTC. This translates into CASSFLRGSEQFF. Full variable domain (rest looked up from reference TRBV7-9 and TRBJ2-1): DTGVSQNPRHKITKRGQNVTFRCDPISEHNRLYWYRQTLGQGPEFLTYFQNEAQLEKSRLLSDRFSAERPKGSFSTLEIQRTEQGDSAMYLCASSFLRGSEQFFGPGTRLTVL.

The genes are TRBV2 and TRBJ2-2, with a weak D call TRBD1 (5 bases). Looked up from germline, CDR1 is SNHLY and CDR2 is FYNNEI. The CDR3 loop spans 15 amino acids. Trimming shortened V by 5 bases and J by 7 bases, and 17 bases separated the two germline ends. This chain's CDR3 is CASSPILDIRGELFF. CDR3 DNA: TGTGCCAGCAGTCCAATACTGGACATCCGCGGGGAGCTGTTTTTT.

As DNA, the CDR3 is TGTGCCAGCAGCCCCCTTTCTACCAGGAATACGCAGTATTTT. Translating gives CASSPLSTRNTQYF. The V call is TRBV14, the J call TRBJ2-3, with no clear D. Germline lookup yields CDR1 SGHDN and CDR2 FVKESK. This CDR3 contains 14 residues. Trimming removed 4 bases from V and 7 bases from J, with 15 bases in between.

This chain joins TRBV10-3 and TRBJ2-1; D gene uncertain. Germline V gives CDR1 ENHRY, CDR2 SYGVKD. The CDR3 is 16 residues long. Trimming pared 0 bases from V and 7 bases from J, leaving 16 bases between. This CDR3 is CAISESRQILINEQFF. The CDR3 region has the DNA TGTGCCATCAGTGAGTCGCGGCAGATATTGATAAATGAGCAGTTCTTC.

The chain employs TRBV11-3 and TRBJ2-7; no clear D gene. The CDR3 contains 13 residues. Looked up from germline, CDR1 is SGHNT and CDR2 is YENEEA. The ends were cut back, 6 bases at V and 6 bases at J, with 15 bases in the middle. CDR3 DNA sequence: TGTGCCAGCAGTTTCTCCGGGTCTGCCGAGCAGTACTTC. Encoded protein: CASSFSGSAEQYF. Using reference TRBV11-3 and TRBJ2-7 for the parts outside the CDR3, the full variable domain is EAGVVQSPRYKIIEKKQPVAFWCNPISGHNTLYWYLQNLGQGPELLIRYENEEAVDDSQLPKDRFSAERLKGVDSTLKIQPAELGDSAVYLCASSFSGSAEQYFGPGTRLTVT.

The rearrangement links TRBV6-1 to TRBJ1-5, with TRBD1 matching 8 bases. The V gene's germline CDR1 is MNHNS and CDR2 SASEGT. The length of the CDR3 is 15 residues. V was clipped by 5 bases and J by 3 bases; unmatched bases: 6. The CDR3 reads CASSRDRGHNQPQHF. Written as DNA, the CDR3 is TGTGCCAGCAGTCGAGACAGGGGCCACAATCAGCCCCAGCATTTT.

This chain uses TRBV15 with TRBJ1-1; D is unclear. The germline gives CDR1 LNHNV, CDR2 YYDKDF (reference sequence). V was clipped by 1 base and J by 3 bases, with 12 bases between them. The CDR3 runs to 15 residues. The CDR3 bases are TGTGCCACCAGCAGAGGGGGTATTTACGACACTGAAGCTTTCTTT. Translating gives CATSRGGIYDTEAFF.

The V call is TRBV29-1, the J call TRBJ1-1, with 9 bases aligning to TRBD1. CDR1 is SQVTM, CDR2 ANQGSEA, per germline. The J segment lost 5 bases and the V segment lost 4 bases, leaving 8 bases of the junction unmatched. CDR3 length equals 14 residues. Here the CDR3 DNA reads TGCAGCGTTGTGGACAGGGGTTTGGTGACTGAAGCTTTCTTT. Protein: CSVVDRGLVTEAFF.

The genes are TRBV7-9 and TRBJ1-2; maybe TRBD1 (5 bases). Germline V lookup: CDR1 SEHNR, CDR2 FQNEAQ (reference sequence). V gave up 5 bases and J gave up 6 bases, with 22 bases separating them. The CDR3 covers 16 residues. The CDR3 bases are TGTGCCAGCAGCATTCTCGGGACCGAGGTCAGGGATGGCTACACCTTC. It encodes CASSILGTEVRDGYTF.

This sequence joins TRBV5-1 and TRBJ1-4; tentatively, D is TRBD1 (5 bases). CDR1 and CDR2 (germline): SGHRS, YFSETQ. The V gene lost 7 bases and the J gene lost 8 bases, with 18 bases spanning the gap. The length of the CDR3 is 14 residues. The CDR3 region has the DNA TGCGCCAGCGCCCTGCCGGGGGGAAACGAAAAACTGTTTTTT. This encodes CASALPGGNEKLFF.

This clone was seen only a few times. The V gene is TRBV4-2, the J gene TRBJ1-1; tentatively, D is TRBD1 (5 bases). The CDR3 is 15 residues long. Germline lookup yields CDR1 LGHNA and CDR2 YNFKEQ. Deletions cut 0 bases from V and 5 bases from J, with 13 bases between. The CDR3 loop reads CASSQEGSGRTEAFF. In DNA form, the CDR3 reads TGTGCCAGCAGCCAAGAGGGCTCAGGGCGAACTGAAGCTTTCTTT.

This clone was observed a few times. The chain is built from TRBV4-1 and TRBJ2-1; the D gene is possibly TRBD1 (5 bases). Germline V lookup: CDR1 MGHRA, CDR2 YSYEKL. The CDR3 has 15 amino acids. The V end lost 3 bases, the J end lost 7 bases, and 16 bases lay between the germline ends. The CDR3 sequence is CASSQASQPGNEQFF. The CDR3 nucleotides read TGCGCCAGCAGCCAGGCGTCCCAACCAGGGAATGAGCAGTTCTTC.

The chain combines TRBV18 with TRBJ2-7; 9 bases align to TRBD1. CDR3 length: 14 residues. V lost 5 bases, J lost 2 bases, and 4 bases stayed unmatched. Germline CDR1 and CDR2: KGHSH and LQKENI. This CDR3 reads CASSVRQGAYEQYF. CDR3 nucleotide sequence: TGTGCCAGCTCAGTCAGACAGGGGGCCTACGAGCAGTACTTC.

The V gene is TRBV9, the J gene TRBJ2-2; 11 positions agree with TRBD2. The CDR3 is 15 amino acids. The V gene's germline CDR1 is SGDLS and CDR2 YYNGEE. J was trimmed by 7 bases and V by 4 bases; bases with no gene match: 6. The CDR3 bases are TGTGCCAGCAGCATGACTAGCGGGGAAGGCGGGGAGCTGTTTTTT. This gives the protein CASSMTSGEGGELFF.

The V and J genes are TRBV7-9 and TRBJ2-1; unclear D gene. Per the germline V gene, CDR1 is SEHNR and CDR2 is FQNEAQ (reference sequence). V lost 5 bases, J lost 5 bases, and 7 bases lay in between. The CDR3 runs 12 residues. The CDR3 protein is CASSPQNNEQFF. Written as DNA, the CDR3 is TGTGCCAGCAGCCCACAGAACAATGAGCAGTTCTTC.

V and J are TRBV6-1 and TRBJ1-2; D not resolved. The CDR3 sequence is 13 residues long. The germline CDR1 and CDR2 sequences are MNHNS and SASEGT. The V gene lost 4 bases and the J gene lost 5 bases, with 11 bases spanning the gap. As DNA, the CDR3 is TGTGCCAGCAGTGTACGGGGAGATTATGGCTACACCTTC. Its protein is CASSVRGDYGYTF.

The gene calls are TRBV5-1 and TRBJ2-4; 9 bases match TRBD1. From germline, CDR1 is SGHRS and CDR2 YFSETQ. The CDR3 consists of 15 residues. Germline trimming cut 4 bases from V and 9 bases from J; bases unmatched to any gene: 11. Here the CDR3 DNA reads TGCGCCAGCAGCCCTCCGGGACAGGGTAGAAGCATTCAGTACTTC. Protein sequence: CASSPPGQGRSIQYF.

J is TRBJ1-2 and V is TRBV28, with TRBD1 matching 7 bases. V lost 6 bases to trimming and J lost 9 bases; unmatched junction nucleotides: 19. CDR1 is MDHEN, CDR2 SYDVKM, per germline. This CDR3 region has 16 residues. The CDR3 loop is CASRDSRTGEDMRYTF. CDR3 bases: TGTGCCAGCAGGGATTCAAGAACAGGGGAGGATATGCGCTACACCTTC.

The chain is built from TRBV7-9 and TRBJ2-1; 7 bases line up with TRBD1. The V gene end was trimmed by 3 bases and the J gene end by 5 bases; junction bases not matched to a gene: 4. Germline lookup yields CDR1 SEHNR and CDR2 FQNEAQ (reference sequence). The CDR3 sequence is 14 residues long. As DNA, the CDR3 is TGTGCCAGCAGCTTCTGGACAGGAAACAATGAGCAGTTCTTC. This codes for CASSFWTGNNEQFF.

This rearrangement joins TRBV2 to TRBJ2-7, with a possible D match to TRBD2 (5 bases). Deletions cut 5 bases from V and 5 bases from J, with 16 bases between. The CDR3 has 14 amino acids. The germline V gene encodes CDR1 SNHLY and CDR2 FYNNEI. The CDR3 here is CASSRDSIWDEQYF. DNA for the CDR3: TGTGCCAGCAGTCGGGATAGTATTTGGGACGAGCAGTACTTC.

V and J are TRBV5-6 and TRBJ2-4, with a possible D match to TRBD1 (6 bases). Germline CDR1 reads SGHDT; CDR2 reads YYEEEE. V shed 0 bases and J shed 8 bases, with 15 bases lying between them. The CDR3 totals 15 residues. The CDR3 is CASSLVGRGWDIQYF. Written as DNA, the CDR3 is TGTGCCAGCAGCTTGGTGGGCAGGGGCTGGGACATTCAGTACTTC.

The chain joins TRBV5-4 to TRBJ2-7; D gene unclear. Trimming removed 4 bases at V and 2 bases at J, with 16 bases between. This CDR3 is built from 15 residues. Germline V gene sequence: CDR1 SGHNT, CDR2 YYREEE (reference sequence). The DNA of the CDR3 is TGTGCCAGCAGCCTTGACTTCCTAACCCCCTACGAGCAGTACTTC. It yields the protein CASSLDFLTPYEQYF.